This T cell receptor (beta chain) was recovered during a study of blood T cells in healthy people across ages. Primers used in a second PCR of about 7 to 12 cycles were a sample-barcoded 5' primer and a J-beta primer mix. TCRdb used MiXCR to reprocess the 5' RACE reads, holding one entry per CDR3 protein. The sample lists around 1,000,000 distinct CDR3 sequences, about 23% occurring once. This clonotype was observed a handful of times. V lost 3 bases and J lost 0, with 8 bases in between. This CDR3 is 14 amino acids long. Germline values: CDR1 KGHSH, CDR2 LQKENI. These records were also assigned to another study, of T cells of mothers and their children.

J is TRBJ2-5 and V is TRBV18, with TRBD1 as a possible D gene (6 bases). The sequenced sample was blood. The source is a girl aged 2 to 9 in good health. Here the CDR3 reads CASSPWDNQETQYF. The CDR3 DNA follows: TGTGCCAGCTCACCTTGGGACAACCAAGAGACCCAGTACTTC.